Shown below are 11 T cell receptor beta chains from a single sample sequenced in a study of blood T cell repertoires in COVID-19. The protocol was immunoSEQ multiplex PCR, while the TCRdb copy is restricted to in-frame clones and leaves out a portion. The sample contains around 100,000 clones, nearly 90% of which appear only once. Sequencing was performed on peripheral blood. The source is a woman between 70 and 85 years old who had recovered from COVID-19.

This clone was detected only once. Here the CDR3 reads CASKPGGGPSYEQYF. DNA of the CDR3: TGTGCCAGCAAGCCCGGGGGGGGTCCCTCCTACGAGCAGTACTTC. The rearrangement uses TRBV27 and TRBJ2-7, with 8 bases aligning to TRBD2. V was pared by 7 bases and J by 0 bases, with 8 bases of the junction left unmatched. Germline V CDR1 and CDR2: MNHEY, SMNVEV (reference sequence). The CDR3 runs to 15 residues.

In its sample, this clone was seen once. The CDR3 loop is CASSPSGTSLYNEQFF. CDR3 nucleotide sequence: TGTGCCAGCAGCCCCTCCGGGACTAGCCTCTACAATGAGCAGTTCTTC. This chain links TRBV5-6 with TRBJ2-1, with 9 positions matching TRBD2. The CDR3 spans 16 residues. V lost 4 bases, J lost 3 bases, and 8 bases stayed unmatched. CDR1 SGHDT and CDR2 YYEEEE come from the germline V gene.

CDR3 residues: CATSAPGWEGNTGELFF. CDR3 nucleotides: TGTGCCACCAGTGCCCCCGGGTGGGAGGGGAACACCGGGGAGCTGTTTTTT. The rearrangement joins TRBV24-1 to TRBJ2-2; TRBD2 matches 7 bases. Looked up from germline, CDR1 is KGHDR and CDR2 is SFDVKD. The CDR3 extends over 17 amino acids. Trimming removed 5 bases from V and 1 base from J; junction bases left unmatched: 9.

This clone has a single count. The rearrangement uses TRBV6-6 and TRBJ1-5, with D tentatively TRBD1 (5 bases). This CDR3 is 15 amino acids long. Germline values: CDR1 MNHNY, CDR2 SVGAGI (reference sequence). The ends were cut back, 6 bases at V and 3 bases at J, with 15 bases in the middle. The CDR3 coding sequence is TGTGCCAGCAGCCCCGGGGAGGGGTTCAATCAGCCCCAGCATTTT. It specifies CASSPGEGFNQPQHF.

The V and J genes are TRBV2 and TRBJ2-1; maybe TRBD1 (5 bases). Germline CDR1 and CDR2: SNHLY and FYNNEI. With 4 bases removed from V and 6 bases from J, the gap between germline ends came to 16 bases. CDR3 length: 15 residues. The CDR3 DNA sequence: TGTGCCAGCAGTGTGGGGTCCAGGGTAGGCAATGAGCAGTTCTTC. As protein: CASSVGSRVGNEQFF.

In nucleotides, the CDR3 is TGTGCCAGCAGCAATTCTCACCCGACTAGTGGATCAGATACGCAGTATTTT. It is translated as CASSNSHPTSGSDTQYF. The J gene is TRBJ2-3, the V gene TRBV27; TRBD2 is a possible D gene (6 bases). Deletions cut 6 bases from V and 4 bases from J, with 23 bases between. This CDR3 has 17 amino acids. CDR1 and CDR2 from the germline V gene are MNHEY and SMNVEV (reference sequence).

The CDR3 is CASLARQGGYEQYF. CDR3 DNA sequence: TGTGCCAGCCTAGCGAGGCAGGGCGGCTACGAGCAGTACTTC. The chain is built from TRBV6-5 and TRBJ2-7, with D possibly being TRBD2 (6 bases). The CDR3 has 14 residues. Per the germline V gene, CDR1 is MNHEY and CDR2 is SVGAGI. The V and J ends lost 8 bases and 3 bases respectively, with 17 bases between them.

CDR3 DNA: TGTGCCTGGAGTGTGGGCGGGGGAAGGGTGCAGTTCTTC. Protein sequence: CAWSVGGGRVQFF. V usage is TRBV30 and J usage is TRBJ2-1; 7 nucleotides match TRBD2. CDR1 GTSNPN and CDR2 SVGIG come from the germline V gene (reference sequence). Trimming at V came to 0 bases and at J to 12 bases, leaving 8 bases not matched to a gene. There are 13 residues in the CDR3.

The V gene is TRBV5-1, the J gene TRBJ1-5; D gene uncertain. Germline V gene lookup returns CDR1 SGHRS and CDR2 YFSETQ. This CDR3 region has 15 residues. With 1 base removed from V and 3 bases from J, the gap between germline ends came to 11 bases. CDR3 sequence: CASSLKAGDNQPQHF. As DNA, the CDR3 is TGCGCCAGCAGCTTGAAGGCAGGTGACAATCAGCCCCAGCATTTT.

This clone was counted once. The chain uses TRBV24-1 and TRBJ1-5; 11 bases line up with TRBD1. The ends lost 3 bases at V and 8 bases at J; junction bases unmatched: 5. Per the germline V gene, CDR1 is KGHDR and CDR2 is SFDVKD. This CDR3 has 15 amino acids. The DNA for the CDR3 is TGTGCCACCAGTGATCCGGGACAGGGGGGGGAGCCCCAGCATTTT. Amino acids: CATSDPGQGGEPQHF.

This chain uses TRBV27 with TRBJ2-1; D perhaps matches TRBD2 (6 bases). This CDR3 spans 15 amino acids. Deletions cut 3 bases from V and 8 bases from J, with 17 bases between. The germline V gene encodes CDR1 MNHEY and CDR2 SMNVEV (reference sequence). CDR3 loop: CASSFLAGSADEQFF. CDR3 DNA: TGTGCCAGCAGTTTTCTCGCGGGGAGCGCGGATGAGCAGTTCTTC.